This TCR beta chain comes out of a study of T cells in Graves' hyperthyroidism and ophthalmopathy (dated by TCRdb to the late 2010s). With regard to the full study: Peripheral blood samples were taken at initial diagnosis, before any treatment was given. To identify TCR V-J signatures that set the groups apart, the researchers used a discovery cohort of 90 to 100 patients, made up of some 41 with Graves' ophthalmopathy and about 55 with stable Graves' hyperthyroidism. Prospective prediction of ophthalmopathy was tested in an independent validation cohort consisting of 18 hyperthyroidism patients and more than 15 patients who later progressed to ophthalmopathy. The approximately 100 discovery patients were randomly divided into training and test sets at a 7:3 ratio. The study also compared thyroid tissue and blood T-cell repertoires from about six Graves' hyperthyroidism patients. After sampling, hyperthyroidism patients received methimazole starting at 30 mg daily, and ophthalmopathy patients received high-dose intravenous methylprednisolone. According to the paper, TCR Vbeta CDR3 sequencing was carried out on about 140 peripheral blood samples, which came from fewer than 50 ophthalmopathy, around 75 hyperthyroidism and roughly 17 progressor patients.

Results the study describes overall, beyond this receptor: In validation, the model predicted progression to ophthalmopathy a median of 6.5 months before onset, with about 67% sensitivity and 72.22% specificity. Most expanded thyroid clonotypes (frequency above 0.001) were also detected in blood, suggesting blood repertoires may reflect thyroid immune responses. A 13 V-J signature model separated ophthalmopathy from stable hyperthyroidism, with approximately 87% sensitivity and 81% to 83% specificity in cross-validation and 80%/75% in testing. No statistical method was used to set the sample size in advance, and investigators knew the group allocation.

CDR1 and CDR2 are read off the germline V gene as SGDLS and YYNGEE. The CDR3, cysteine through phenylalanine, is 14 amino acids long. The read is trimmed to its CDR3 DNA, 42 bases read in frame from base 1. V lost 3 bases and J lost 5 bases, and the count of bases not matched to a germline gene is 5. Amplification of TCR beta CDR3 regions was carried out from RNA transcripts. The TCR CDR3 was subjected to a first round of RT-PCR using the HTBI primer set and the Qiagen OneStep RT-PCR kit. Libraries were constructed in a second round of multiplex PCR, after which size selection and purification were carried out. The libraries were sequenced on an Illumina HiSeq2000 using paired-end 100 bp reads. The original methods were these. SOAPnuke was used to process the raw data, with reads discarded if the reads contained adapters or uncalled bases, had a mean Phred below 15, or lacked an exact constant-primer or identifier match. High-quality paired reads were merged using COPE v1.2.5, and each unique nucleotide sequence was defined as a clonotype. MiTCR v1.1 was used to align clonotypes to the IMGT TRBV, TRBD and TRBJ reference segments. Analysis was restricted to V-J combinations with a frequency above 0.0001, which covered about 99% of repertoires. A TCS score was defined as the ratio between F50 (clonal expansion) and ExV (chaos), using BLOSUM62-based TCRdist between CDR3 peptides within each V-J. Welch's t-statistics and random forest reduced 514 V-J features to 10 to 15, which were used in a naive Bayes classifier (R e1071). TCRdb passed the public sequencing reads through fastp at Q25 and MiXCR, retaining productive beta sequences. Entries that share a CDR3 protein sequence are merged under the most common genes and DNA. These V and J calls are TCRdb output, not the study's own analysis. For this sample the table gives 350,000 to 400,000 distinct CDR3 sequences, of which about 20% were detected only once. The biggest ten clones account for about 3.7% of the sample.

Stable Graves' hyperthyroidism was defined as no progression to ophthalmopathy during 18 months of follow-up. Hyperthyroidism patients were newly diagnosed, with disease duration under 2 months, and aged 18 to 65 years. Patients with uncontrolled infections, other autoimmune diseases, pregnancy or lactation were excluded. Clinical symptoms, serum thyroxine and TRAb, thyroid ultrasound, and orbital computed tomography formed the basis for the diagnoses. Ficoll-Paque density gradient centrifugation was used to isolate PBMCs from around 9.1 ml of fresh peripheral blood. Trizol reagent was used to extract total RNA, and RNA quality was then checked on an Agilent 2100 Bioanalyzer. This clonotype turned up a few times. It has no known antigen specificity. There are no base qualities to consult, and no much larger clone falls within one base.

The sequence links TRBV9 to TRBJ2-7, with 10 middle bases fitting TRBD2. The TCR was taken from a woman younger than 35 with Graves' hyperthyroidism. Sequencing was carried out using blood. The CDR3 protein: CASSASGGANEQYF. The nucleotide sequence reads TGTGCCAGCAGCGCCAGCGGGGGGGCCAACGAGCAGTACTTC.